The T cell receptor (beta chain) under discussion was sequenced for a study of T cells in Graves' hyperthyroidism and ophthalmopathy. This clonotype came up many times. RNA transcripts were the template for amplifying TCR beta CDR3 regions. The HTBI primer set was used in a first-round RT-PCR of the TCR CDR3. TCRdb reprocessed the multiplex PCR reads with MiXCR, giving one entry per CDR3 protein. In the table there are about 360,000 distinct CDR3 sequences, about 13% of which are singletons. Germline lookup yields CDR1 MNHEY and CDR2 SMNVEV (reference sequence). The CDR3 totals 12 residues. V was trimmed by 6 bases and J by 8 bases, leaving 13 bases between them.

The rearrangement links TRBV27 to TRBJ1-1; D gene unclear. The clonotype originates from a young woman with Graves' hyperthyroidism. The sequenced material came from blood. This chain's CDR3 is CASRSIPTEAFF. CDR3 sequence (DNA): TGTGCCAGCAGATCTATTCCCACGGAAGCTTTCTTT.